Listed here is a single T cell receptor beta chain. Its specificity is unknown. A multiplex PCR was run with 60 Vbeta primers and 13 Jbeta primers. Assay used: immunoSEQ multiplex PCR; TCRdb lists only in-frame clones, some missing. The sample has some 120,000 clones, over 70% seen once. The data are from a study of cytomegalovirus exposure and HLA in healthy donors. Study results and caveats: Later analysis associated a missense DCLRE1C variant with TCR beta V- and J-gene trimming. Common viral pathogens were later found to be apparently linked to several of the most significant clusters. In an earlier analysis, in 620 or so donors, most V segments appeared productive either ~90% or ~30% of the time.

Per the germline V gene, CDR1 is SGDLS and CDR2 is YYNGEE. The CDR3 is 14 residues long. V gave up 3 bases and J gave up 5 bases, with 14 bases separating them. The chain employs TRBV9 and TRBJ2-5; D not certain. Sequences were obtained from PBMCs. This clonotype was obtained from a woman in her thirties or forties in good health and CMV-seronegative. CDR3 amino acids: CASSAPPRSETQYF. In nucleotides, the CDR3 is TGTGCCAGCAGCGCTCCCCCACGTAGTGAGACCCAGTACTTC.